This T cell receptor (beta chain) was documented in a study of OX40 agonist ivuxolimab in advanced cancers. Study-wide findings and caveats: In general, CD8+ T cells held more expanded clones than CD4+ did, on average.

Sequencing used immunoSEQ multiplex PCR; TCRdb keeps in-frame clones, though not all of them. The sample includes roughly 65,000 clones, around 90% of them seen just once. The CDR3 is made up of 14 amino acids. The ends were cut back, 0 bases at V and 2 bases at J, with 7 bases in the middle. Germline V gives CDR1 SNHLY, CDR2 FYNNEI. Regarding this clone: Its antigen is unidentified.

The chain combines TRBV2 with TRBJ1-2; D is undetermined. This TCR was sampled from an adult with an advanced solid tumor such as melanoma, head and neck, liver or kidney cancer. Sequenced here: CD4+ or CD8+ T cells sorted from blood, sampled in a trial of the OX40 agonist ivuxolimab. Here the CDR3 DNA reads TGTGCCAGCAGTGAAGCGGCCTGGAACTATGGCTACACCTTC. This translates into CASSEAAWNYGYTF.